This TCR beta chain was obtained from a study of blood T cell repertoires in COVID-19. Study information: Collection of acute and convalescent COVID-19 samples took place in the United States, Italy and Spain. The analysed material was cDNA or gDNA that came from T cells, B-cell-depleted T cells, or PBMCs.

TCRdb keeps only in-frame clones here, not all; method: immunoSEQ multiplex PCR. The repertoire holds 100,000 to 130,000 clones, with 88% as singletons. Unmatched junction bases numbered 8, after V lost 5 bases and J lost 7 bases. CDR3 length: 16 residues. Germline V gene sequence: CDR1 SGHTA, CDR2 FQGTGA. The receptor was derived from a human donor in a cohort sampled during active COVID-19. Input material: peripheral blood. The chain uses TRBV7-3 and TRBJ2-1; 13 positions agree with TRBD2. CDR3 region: CASSKKTGLAGNEQFF. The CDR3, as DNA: TGTGCCAGCAGCAAAAAAACGGGACTAGCGGGGAATGAGCAGTTCTTC.